The 10 T cell receptor beta chains in this list originate from one sample, sequenced in a study of T cell responses to AZD1222 COVID-19 vaccine. Produced via immunoSEQ multiplex PCR; TCRdb's table is partial and in-frame only. The data show about 150,000 clones, roughly nine tenths seen once. The sequencing here drew on peripheral blood, taken on day 0 of AZD1222 vaccination. These receptors all come from an adult in good health.

The table lists this clone with a count of one. The chain uses TRBV5-5 and TRBJ1-3; no reliable D call. Per the germline V gene, CDR1 is SGHKS and CDR2 is YYEKEE (reference sequence). Trimming removed 2 bases at V and 0 bases at J, with 12 bases between. The CDR3 contains 16 residues. The CDR3 region has the DNA TGTGCCAGCAGCTTAGTTTCCGGCAGCTCTGGAAACACCATATATTTT. Amino acids: CASSLVSGSSGNTIYF.

J is TRBJ1-6 and V is TRBV7-3; D may be TRBD1 (5 bases). V gave up 1 base and J gave up 8 bases, with 12 bases separating them. Germline values: CDR1 SGHTA, CDR2 FQGTGA. The CDR3 runs to 15 residues. CDR3 bases: TGTGCCAGCAGCTTAAGAGGGGCCGGTTATTCACCCCTCCACTTT. Residues: CASSLRGAGYSPLHF.

The genes are TRBV14 and TRBJ2-1, with TRBD2 matching over 11 bases. The germline V gene has CDR1 SGHDN and CDR2 FVKESK. The CDR3 length is 17 residues. The ends lost 1 base at V and 4 bases at J; junction bases unmatched: 6. The CDR3: CASSQGGLADIYNEQFF. CDR3 sequence (DNA): TGTGCCAGCAGCCAAGGGGGACTAGCGGACATATACAATGAGCAGTTCTTC.

CDR3 bases: TGTGCCAGCAGTTTAGTACAAAATAATTCACCCCTCCACTTT. Protein sequence: CASSLVQNNSPLHF. This rearrangement joins TRBV28 to TRBJ1-6; D call uncertain. V was shortened by 2 bases and J by 5 bases, with 7 bases between the two germline ends. The germline V gene encodes CDR1 MDHEN and CDR2 SYDVKM. The CDR3 is 14 amino acids.

The chain links TRBV6-5 to TRBJ1-1, with D possibly TRBD1 on 5 matching bases. The germline V gene encodes CDR1 MNHEY and CDR2 SVGAGI. The CDR3 covers 15 residues. Trimming stripped 7 bases from V and 1 base from J, with 16 bases between. CDR3: CASTLGRGTNTEAFF. In nucleotides, the CDR3 is TGTGCCAGCACCCTGGGGCGGGGGACGAACACTGAAGCTTTCTTT.

The CDR3 region has the DNA TGTGCCAGCAGCCGGCCCGCTAGCCGCATCTACGAGCAGTACTTC. Its translation is CASSRPASRIYEQYF. The chain employs TRBV7-9 and TRBJ2-7; maybe TRBD2 (5 bases). Germline V lookup: CDR1 SEHNR, CDR2 FQNEAQ (reference sequence). The CDR3 totals 15 residues. The V and J ends lost 5 bases and 3 bases respectively, with 17 bases between them.

The chain couples TRBV9 to TRBJ2-1; no definite D call. Germline values: CDR1 SGDLS, CDR2 YYNGEE. Deletions cut 4 bases from V and 4 bases from J, with 9 bases between. The CDR3 spans 13 residues. CDR3 protein: CASSKDQYNEQFF. CDR3 coding DNA: TGTGCCAGCAGCAAGGACCAATACAATGAGCAGTTCTTC.

The V call is TRBV19, the J call TRBJ1-2; D is perhaps TRBD1 (6 bases). This CDR3 contains 14 residues. In germline, CDR1 is LNHDA, CDR2 SQIVND (reference sequence). V lost 3 bases, J lost 8 bases, and 16 bases lay in between. CDR3 nucleotide sequence: TGTGCCAGTAGTATTCCGGCAGGGGTGGGCGGCTACACCTTC. Encoded protein: CASSIPAGVGGYTF.

The genes are TRBV19 and TRBJ2-3; TRBD2 matches 13 bases. V shed 4 bases and J 7 bases; nucleotides not matched to a gene: 5. Per germline, CDR1 LNHDA and CDR2 SQIVND (reference sequence). This CDR3 comprises 15 residues. The chain's CDR3 is CASSTILAGGHTQYF. The CDR3 bases are TGTGCCAGTAGTACAATACTAGCGGGAGGGCATACGCAGTATTTT.

This chain links TRBV11-2 with TRBJ1-4; 9 bases map to TRBD1. Per the germline V gene, CDR1 is SGHAT and CDR2 is FQNNGV. V lost 3 bases and J lost 8; bases outside the gene matches: 7. The CDR3 has 15 residues. The CDR3 reads CASSLTGGWGEKLFF. In nucleotides, the CDR3 is TGTGCCAGCAGCTTGACAGGGGGTTGGGGCGAAAAACTGTTTTTT.